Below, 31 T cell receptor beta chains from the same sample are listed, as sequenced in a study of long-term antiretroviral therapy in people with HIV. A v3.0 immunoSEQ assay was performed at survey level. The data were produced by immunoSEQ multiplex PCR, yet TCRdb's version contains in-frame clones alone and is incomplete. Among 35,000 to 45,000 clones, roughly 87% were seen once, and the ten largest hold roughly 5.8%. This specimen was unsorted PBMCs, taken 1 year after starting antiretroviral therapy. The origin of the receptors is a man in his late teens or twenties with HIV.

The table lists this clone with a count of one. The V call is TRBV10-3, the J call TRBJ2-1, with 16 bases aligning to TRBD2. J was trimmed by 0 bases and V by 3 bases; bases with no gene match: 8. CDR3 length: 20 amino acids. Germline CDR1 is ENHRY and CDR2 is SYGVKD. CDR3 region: CAISDSGLAGGPSSYNEQFF. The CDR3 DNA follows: TGTGCCATCAGTGATTCGGGACTAGCGGGAGGGCCAAGCTCCTACAATGAGCAGTTCTTC.

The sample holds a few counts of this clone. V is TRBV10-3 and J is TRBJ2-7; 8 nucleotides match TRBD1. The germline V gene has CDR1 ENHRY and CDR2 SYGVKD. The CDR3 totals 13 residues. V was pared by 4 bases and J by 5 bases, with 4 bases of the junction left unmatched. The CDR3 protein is CAISVRGQDEQYF. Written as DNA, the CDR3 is TGTGCCATCAGTGTCAGGGGGCAGGACGAGCAGTACTTC.

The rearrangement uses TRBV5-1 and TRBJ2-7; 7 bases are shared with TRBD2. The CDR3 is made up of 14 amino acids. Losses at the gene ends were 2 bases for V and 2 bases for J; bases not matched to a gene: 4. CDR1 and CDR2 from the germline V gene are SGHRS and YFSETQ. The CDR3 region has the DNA TGCGCCAGCAGCTTAGTGGGGGGGGCCTACGAGCAGTACTTC. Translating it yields CASSLVGGAYEQYF.

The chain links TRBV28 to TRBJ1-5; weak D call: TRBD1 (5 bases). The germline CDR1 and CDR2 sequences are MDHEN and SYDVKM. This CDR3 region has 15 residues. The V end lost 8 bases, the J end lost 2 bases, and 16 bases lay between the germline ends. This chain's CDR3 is CASLGGGAGNQPQHF. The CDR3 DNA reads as TGTGCCAGCCTGGGGGGAGGGGCCGGCAATCAGCCCCAGCATTTT.

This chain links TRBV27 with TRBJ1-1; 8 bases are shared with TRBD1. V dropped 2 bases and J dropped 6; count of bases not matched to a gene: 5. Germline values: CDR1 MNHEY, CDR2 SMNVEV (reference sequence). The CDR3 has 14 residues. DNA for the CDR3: TGTGCCAGCAGTTTAGGACAGGGAGGCGCTGAAGCTTTCTTT. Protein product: CASSLGQGGAEAFF.

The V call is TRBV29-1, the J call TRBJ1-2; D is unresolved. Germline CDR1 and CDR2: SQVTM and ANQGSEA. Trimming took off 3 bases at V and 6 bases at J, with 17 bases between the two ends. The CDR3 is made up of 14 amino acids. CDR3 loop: CSVEAMRPQDGYTF. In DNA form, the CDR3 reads TGCAGCGTTGAGGCTATGCGCCCCCAGGATGGCTACACCTTC.

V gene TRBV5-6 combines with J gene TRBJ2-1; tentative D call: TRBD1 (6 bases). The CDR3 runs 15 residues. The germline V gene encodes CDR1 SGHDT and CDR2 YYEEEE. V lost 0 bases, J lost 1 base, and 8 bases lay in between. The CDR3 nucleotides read TGTGCCAGCAGCTTGGGAGACAGGTCCTACAATGAGCAGTTCTTC. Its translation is CASSLGDRSYNEQFF. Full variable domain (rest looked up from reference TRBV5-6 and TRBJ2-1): DAGVTQSPTHLIKTRGQQVTLRCSPKSGHDTVSWYQQALGQGPQFIFQYYEEEERQRGNFPDRFSGHQFPNYSSELNVNALLLGDSALYLCASSLGDRSYNEQFFGPGTRLTVL.

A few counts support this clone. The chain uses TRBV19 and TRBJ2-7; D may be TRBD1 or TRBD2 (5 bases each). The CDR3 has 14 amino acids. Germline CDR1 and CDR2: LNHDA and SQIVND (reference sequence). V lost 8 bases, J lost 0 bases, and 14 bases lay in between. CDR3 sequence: CASSPTGTSYEQYF. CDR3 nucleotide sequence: TGTGCCAGTTCACCCACCGGGACCTCCTACGAGCAGTACTTC.

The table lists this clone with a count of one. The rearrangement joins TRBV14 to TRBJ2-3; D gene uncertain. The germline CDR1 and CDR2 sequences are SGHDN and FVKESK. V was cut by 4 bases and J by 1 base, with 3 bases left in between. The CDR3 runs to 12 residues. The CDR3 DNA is TGTGCCAGCAGCCTCCGCACAGATACGCAGTATTTT. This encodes CASSLRTDTQYF.

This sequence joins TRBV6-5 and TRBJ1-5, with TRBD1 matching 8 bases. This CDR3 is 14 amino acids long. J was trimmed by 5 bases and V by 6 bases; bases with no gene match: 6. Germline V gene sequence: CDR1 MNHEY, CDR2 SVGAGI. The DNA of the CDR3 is TGTGCCAGCAGGGATGGACAGGGACATCAGCCCCAGCATTTT. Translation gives CASRDGQGHQPQHF.

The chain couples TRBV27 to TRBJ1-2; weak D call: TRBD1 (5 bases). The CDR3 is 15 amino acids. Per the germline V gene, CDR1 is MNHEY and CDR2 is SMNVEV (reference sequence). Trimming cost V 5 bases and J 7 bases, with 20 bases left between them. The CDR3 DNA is TGTGCCAGCAGTCCTACATCCCAGGGCGCGGTTGGCTACACCTTC. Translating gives CASSPTSQGAVGYTF.

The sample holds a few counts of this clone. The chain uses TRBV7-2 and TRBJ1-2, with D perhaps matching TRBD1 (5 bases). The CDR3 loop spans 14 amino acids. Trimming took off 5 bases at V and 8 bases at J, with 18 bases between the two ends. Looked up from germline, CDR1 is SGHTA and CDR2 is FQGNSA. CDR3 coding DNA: TGTGCCAGCAGCGTACCGGGACCGGGGACGGGCTACACCTTC. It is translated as CASSVPGPGTGYTF.

The CDR3: CASSYQGALSTGELFF. Here the CDR3 DNA reads TGTGCCAGCAGTTACCAGGGGGCATTGAGCACCGGGGAGCTGTTTTTT. This chain links TRBV6-5 with TRBJ2-2; TRBD1 matches 8 bases. Per the germline V gene, CDR1 is MNHEY and CDR2 is SVGAGI. After removal of 2 bases from V and 4 bases from J, the junction contained 6 bases not matched to a gene. The CDR3 totals 16 residues.

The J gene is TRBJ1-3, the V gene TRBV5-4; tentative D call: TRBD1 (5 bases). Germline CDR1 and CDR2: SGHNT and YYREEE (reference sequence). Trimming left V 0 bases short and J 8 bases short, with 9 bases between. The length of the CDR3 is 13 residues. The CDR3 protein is CASSLAGLDTIYF. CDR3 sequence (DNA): TGTGCCAGCAGCTTGGCAGGGCTAGACACCATATATTTT. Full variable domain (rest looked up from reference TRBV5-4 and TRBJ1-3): ETGVTQSPTHLIKTRGQQVTLRCSSQSGHNTVSWYQQALGQGPQFIFQYYREEENGRGNFPPRFSGLQFPNYSSELNVNALELDDSALYLCASSLAGLDTIYFGEGSWLTVV.

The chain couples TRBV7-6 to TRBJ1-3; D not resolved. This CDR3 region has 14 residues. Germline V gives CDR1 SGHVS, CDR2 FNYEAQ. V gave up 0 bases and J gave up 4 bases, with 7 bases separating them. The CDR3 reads CASSLASGGNTIYF. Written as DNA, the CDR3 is TGTGCCAGCAGCTTAGCTTCAGGAGGAAACACCATATATTTT.

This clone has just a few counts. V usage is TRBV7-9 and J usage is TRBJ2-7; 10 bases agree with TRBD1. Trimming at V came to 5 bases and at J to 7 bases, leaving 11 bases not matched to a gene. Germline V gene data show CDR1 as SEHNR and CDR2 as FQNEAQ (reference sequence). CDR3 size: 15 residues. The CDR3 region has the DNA TGTGCCAGCAGCCCACCTCGACAGGGGGCCCGGGAGCAGTACTTC. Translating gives CASSPPRQGAREQYF.

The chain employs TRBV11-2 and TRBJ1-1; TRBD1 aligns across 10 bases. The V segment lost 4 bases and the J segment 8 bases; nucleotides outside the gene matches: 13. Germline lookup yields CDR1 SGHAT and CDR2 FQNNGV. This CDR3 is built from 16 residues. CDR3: CASSSTPGTGDPEAFF. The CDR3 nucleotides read TGTGCCAGCAGCTCAACCCCGGGGACAGGGGACCCCGAAGCTTTCTTT.

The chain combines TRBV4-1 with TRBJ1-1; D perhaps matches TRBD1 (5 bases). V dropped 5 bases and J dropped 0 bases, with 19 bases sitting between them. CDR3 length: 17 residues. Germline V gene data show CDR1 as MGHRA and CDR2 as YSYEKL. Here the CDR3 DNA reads TGCGCCAGCAGCGACATTAGGGGCAGGGCTATGAACACTGAAGCTTTCTTT. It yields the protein CASSDIRGRAMNTEAFF.

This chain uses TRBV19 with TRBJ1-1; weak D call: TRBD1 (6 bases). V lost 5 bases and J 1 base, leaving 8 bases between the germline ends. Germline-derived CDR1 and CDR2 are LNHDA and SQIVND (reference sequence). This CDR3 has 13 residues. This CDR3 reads CASSLQGNTEAFF. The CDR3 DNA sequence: TGTGCCAGTAGTTTACAGGGGAACACTGAAGCTTTCTTT.

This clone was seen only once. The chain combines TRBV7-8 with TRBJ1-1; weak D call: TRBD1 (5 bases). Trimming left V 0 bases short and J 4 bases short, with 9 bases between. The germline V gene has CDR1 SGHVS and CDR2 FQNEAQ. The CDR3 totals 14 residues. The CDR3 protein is CASSLARASTEAFF. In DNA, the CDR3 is TGTGCCAGCAGCTTAGCCAGGGCCTCCACTGAAGCTTTCTTT.

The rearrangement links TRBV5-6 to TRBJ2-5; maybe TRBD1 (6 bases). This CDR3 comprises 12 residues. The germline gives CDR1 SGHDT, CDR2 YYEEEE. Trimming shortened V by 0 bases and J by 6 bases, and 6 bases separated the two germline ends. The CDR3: CASSLGGQTQYF. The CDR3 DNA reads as TGTGCCAGCAGCTTGGGGGGGCAGACCCAGTACTTC. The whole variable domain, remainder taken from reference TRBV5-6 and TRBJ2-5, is DAGVTQSPTHLIKTRGQQVTLRCSPKSGHDTVSWYQQALGQGPQFIFQYYEEEERQRGNFPDRFSGHQFPNYSSELNVNALLLGDSALYLCASSLGGQTQYFGPGTRLLVL.

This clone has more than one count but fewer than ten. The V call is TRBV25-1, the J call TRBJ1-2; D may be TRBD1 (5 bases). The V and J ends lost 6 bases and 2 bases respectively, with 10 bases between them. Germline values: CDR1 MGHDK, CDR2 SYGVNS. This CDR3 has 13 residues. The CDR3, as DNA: TGTGCCAGCAGGGTAGGGGCCAACTATGGCTACACCTTC. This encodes CASRVGANYGYTF.

CDR3 region: CASSFLDRVGSEQYF. In nucleotides, the CDR3 is TGTGCCAGCAGTTTCCTCGACAGGGTCGGGAGCGAGCAGTACTTC. The chain carries TRBV27 and TRBJ2-7, with D possibly TRBD1 on 7 matching bases. Germline assignment: CDR1 MNHEY and CDR2 SMNVEV (reference sequence). Trimming took 3 bases from V and 6 from J, leaving 18 bases between them. CDR3 size: 15 residues.

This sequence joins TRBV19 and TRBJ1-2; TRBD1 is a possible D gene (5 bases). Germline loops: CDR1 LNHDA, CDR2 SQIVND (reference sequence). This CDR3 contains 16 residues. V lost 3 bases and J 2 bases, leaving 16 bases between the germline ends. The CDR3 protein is CASSIRRDPGNYGYTF. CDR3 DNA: TGTGCCAGTAGTATTCGCCGGGACCCCGGGAACTATGGCTACACCTTC.

CDR3: CAITGTANTGELFF. Written as DNA, the CDR3 is TGTGCCATTACCGGGACAGCGAACACCGGGGAGCTGTTTTTT. The chain has TRBV10-3 and TRBJ2-2, with TRBD1 identical over 7 bases. Germline V CDR1 and CDR2: ENHRY, SYGVKD. The CDR3 has 14 amino acids. Trimming cost V 9 bases and J 0 bases; bases outside gene matches: 4.

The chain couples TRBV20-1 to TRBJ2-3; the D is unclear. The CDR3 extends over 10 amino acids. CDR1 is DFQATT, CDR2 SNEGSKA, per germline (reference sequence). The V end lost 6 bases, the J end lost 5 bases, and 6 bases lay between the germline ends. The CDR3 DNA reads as TGCAGTGCCGCTCTAGATACGCAGTATTTT. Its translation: CSAALDTQYF.

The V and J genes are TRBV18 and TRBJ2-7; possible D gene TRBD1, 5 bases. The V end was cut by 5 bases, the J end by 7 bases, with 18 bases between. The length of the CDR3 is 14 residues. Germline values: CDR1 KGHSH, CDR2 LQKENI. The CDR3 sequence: CASSSRQGVEEQYF. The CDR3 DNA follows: TGTGCCAGCTCAAGCAGGCAGGGTGTTGAAGAGCAGTACTTC. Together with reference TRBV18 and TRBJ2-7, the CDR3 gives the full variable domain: NAGVMQNPRHLVRRRGQEARLRCSPMKGHSHVYWYRQLPEEGLKFMVYLQKENIIDESGMPKERFSAEFPKEGPSILRIQQVVRGDSAAYFCASSSRQGVEEQYFGPGTRLTVT.

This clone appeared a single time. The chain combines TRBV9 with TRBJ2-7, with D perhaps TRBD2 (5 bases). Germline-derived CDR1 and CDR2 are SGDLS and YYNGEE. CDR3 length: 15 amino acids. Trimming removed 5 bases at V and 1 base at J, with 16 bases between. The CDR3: CASSVQPGNSYEQYF. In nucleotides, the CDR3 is TGTGCCAGCAGTGTACAGCCGGGAAATTCCTACGAGCAGTACTTC.

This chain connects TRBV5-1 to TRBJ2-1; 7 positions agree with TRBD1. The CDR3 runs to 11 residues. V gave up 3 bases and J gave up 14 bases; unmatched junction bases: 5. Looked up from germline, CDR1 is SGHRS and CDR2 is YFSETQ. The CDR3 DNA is TGCGCCAGCAGCTCGGACAGGTTTAAGTTCTTC. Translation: CASSSDRFKFF.

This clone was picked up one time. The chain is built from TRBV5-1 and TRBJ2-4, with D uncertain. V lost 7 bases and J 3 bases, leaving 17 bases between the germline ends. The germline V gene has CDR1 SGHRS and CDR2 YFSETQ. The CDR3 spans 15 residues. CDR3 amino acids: CASGATADVKNIQYF. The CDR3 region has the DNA TGCGCCAGCGGAGCGACGGCCGATGTCAAAAACATTCAGTACTTC.

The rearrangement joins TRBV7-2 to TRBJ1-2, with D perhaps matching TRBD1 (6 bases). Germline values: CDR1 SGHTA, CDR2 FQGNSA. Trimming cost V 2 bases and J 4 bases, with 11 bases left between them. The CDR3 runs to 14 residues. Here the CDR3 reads CASSLSPGAYGYTF. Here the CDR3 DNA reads TGTGCCAGCAGCTTATCCCCAGGGGCCTATGGCTACACCTTC.